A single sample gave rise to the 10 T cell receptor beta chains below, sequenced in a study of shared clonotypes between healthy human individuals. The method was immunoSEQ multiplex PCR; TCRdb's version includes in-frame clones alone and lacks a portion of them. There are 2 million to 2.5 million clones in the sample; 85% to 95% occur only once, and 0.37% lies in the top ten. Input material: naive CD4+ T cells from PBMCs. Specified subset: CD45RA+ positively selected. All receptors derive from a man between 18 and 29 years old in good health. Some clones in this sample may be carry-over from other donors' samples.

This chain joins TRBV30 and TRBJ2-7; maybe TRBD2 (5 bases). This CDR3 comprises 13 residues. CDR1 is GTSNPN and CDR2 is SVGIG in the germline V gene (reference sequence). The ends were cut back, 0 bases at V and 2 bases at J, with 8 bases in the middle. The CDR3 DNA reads TGTGCCTGGAGTGTGGCGGGTCCCTACGAGCAGTACTTC. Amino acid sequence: CAWSVAGPYEQYF.

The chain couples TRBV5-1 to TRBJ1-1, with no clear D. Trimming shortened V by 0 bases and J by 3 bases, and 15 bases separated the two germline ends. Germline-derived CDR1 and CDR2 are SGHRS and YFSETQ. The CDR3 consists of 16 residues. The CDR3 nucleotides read TGCGCCAGCAGCTTGGGGGCCGGTAAGGTCGACACTGAAGCTTTCTTT. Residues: CASSLGAGKVDTEAFF.

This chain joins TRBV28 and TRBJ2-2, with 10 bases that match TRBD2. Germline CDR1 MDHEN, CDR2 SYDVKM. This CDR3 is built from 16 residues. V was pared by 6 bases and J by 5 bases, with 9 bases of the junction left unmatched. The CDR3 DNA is TGTGCCAGCAGACCCTCTAGCGGGAGTTTAACCGGGGAGCTGTTTTTT. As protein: CASRPSSGSLTGELFF.

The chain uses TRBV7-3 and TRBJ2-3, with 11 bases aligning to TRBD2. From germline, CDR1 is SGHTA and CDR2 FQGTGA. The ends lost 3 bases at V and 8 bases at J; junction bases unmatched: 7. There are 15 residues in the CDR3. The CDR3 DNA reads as TGTGCCAGCAGCTTTGGGACTAGCGGCCCGGGTACGCAGTATTTT. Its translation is CASSFGTSGPGTQYF.

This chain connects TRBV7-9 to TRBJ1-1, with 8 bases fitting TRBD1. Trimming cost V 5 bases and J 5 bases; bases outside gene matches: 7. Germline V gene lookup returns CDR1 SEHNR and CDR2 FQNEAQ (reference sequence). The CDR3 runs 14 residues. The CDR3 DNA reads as TGTGCCAGCAGCCCACAGGGGGGGGAGACTGAAGCTTTCTTT. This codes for CASSPQGGETEAFF.

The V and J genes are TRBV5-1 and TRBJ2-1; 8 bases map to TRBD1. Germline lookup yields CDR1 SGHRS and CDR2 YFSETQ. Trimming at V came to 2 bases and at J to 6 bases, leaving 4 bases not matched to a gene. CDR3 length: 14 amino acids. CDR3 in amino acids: CASSFPDRANEQFF. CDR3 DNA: TGCGCCAGCAGCTTCCCGGACAGGGCCAATGAGCAGTTCTTC. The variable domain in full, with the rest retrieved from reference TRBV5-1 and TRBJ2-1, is KAGVTQTPRYLIKTRGQQVTLSCSPISGHRSVSWYQQTPGQGLQFLFEYFSETQRNKGNFPGRFSGRQFSNSRSEMNVSTLELGDSALYLCASSFPDRANEQFFGPGTRLTVL.

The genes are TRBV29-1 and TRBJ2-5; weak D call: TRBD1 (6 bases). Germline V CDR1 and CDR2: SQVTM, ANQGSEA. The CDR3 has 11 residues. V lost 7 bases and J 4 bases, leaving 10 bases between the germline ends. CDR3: CSAQQGETQYF. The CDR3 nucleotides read TGCAGCGCCCAACAGGGAGAGACCCAGTACTTC.

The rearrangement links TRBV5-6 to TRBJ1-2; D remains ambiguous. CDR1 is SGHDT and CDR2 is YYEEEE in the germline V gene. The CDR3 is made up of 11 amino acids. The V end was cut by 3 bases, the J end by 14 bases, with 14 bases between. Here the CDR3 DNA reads TGTGCCAGCAGCTGGGAGACGGCTCAAACCTTC. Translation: CASSWETAQTF.

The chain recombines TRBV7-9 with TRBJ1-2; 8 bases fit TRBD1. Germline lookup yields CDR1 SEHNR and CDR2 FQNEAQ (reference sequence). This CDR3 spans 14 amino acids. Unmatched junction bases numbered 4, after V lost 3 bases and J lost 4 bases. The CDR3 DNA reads TGTGCCAGCAGCTTGGCGGACAGGGTCTATGGCTACACCTTC. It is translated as CASSLADRVYGYTF.

The DNA for the CDR3 is TGTGCCAGCTTTCGACGGGCGGGAGGGAATGAAAAACTGTTTTTT. Its translation is CASFRRAGGNEKLFF. V is TRBV2 and J is TRBJ1-4; D gene unclear. V was trimmed by 8 bases and J by 5 bases, leaving 18 bases between them. This CDR3 is 15 amino acids long. Germline values: CDR1 SNHLY, CDR2 FYNNEI.